The TCR beta chain under discussion was sequenced for a study of T cells after yellow fever vaccination. TCRdb redid the calling of the 5' RACE reads with MiXCR, one entry per CDR3 protein. The sample has about 210,000 distinct CDR3 sequences; around 6.7% are singletons. The CDR3 loop spans 12 amino acids. CDR1 is DFQATT, CDR2 SNEGSKA, per germline (reference sequence). J was trimmed by 6 bases and V by 1 base; bases with no gene match: 0. The sequenced sample was CD4+ T cells sorted from PBMCs, obtained on the day of the yellow fever booster vaccination. This sequence joins TRBV20-1 and TRBJ2-1; TRBD2 matches at 7 bases. The clonotype comes from a man in his thirties or forties who received the YFV17D yellow fever vaccine. The CDR3 nucleotides read TGCAGTGCTAGAGTAGCGGGCAATGAGCAGTTCTTC. Translation: CSARVAGNEQFF.